This T cell receptor beta chain was captured in a study of blood T cell repertoires in COVID-19. Study at large: The samples span acute and convalescent COVID-19 from the United States, Italy and Spain. Sample material is recorded as cDNA or gDNA derived from T cells, B-cell-depleted T cells, or PBMCs.

Authors' analysis steps: The assay estimated nucleated cells by amplifying reference gene primers. This table comes from immunoSEQ multiplex PCR, and its TCRdb copy is limited to in-frame clones, with some not included. V and J calls and clone size come straight from that table; D and trimming were deduced from the DNA. The sample holds approximately 150,000 clones, about 83% seen once. V was clipped by 7 bases and J by 8 bases; unmatched bases: 6. Looked up from germline, CDR1 is SNHLY and CDR2 is FYNNEI. The CDR3 spans 13 residues. J is TRBJ2-1 and V is TRBV2; 9 bases are a match to TRBD1. This TCR was recovered from a woman older than 75 with acute or convalescent COVID-19. Specimen: peripheral blood. CDR3 sequence reads: CASNRDRVDEQFF. In DNA, the CDR3 is TGTGCCAGCAACCGGGACAGGGTCGATGAGCAGTTCTTC.